Sequencing of this TCR beta chain was carried out in a study of control samples from healthy donors and cancer patients. About this clone: This CDR3 is also generated by other DNA sequences in the sample.

V was shortened by 3 bases and J by 3 bases, with 8 bases between the two germline ends. This CDR3 contains 13 residues. The germline CDR1 and CDR2 sequences are SGHAT and FQNNGV. Profiled with immunoSEQ multiplex PCR; TCRdb holds only in-frame clones, not every one. The sample has 98,000 or so clones, 88% seen once. The sample was blood. The chain uses TRBV11-2 and TRBJ1-1; D not certain. The TCR originated in a woman aged 70-85 years in good health. This CDR3 reads CASSFSGDTEAFF. DNA of the CDR3: TGTGCCAGCAGCTTTTCTGGGGACACTGAAGCTTTCTTT.